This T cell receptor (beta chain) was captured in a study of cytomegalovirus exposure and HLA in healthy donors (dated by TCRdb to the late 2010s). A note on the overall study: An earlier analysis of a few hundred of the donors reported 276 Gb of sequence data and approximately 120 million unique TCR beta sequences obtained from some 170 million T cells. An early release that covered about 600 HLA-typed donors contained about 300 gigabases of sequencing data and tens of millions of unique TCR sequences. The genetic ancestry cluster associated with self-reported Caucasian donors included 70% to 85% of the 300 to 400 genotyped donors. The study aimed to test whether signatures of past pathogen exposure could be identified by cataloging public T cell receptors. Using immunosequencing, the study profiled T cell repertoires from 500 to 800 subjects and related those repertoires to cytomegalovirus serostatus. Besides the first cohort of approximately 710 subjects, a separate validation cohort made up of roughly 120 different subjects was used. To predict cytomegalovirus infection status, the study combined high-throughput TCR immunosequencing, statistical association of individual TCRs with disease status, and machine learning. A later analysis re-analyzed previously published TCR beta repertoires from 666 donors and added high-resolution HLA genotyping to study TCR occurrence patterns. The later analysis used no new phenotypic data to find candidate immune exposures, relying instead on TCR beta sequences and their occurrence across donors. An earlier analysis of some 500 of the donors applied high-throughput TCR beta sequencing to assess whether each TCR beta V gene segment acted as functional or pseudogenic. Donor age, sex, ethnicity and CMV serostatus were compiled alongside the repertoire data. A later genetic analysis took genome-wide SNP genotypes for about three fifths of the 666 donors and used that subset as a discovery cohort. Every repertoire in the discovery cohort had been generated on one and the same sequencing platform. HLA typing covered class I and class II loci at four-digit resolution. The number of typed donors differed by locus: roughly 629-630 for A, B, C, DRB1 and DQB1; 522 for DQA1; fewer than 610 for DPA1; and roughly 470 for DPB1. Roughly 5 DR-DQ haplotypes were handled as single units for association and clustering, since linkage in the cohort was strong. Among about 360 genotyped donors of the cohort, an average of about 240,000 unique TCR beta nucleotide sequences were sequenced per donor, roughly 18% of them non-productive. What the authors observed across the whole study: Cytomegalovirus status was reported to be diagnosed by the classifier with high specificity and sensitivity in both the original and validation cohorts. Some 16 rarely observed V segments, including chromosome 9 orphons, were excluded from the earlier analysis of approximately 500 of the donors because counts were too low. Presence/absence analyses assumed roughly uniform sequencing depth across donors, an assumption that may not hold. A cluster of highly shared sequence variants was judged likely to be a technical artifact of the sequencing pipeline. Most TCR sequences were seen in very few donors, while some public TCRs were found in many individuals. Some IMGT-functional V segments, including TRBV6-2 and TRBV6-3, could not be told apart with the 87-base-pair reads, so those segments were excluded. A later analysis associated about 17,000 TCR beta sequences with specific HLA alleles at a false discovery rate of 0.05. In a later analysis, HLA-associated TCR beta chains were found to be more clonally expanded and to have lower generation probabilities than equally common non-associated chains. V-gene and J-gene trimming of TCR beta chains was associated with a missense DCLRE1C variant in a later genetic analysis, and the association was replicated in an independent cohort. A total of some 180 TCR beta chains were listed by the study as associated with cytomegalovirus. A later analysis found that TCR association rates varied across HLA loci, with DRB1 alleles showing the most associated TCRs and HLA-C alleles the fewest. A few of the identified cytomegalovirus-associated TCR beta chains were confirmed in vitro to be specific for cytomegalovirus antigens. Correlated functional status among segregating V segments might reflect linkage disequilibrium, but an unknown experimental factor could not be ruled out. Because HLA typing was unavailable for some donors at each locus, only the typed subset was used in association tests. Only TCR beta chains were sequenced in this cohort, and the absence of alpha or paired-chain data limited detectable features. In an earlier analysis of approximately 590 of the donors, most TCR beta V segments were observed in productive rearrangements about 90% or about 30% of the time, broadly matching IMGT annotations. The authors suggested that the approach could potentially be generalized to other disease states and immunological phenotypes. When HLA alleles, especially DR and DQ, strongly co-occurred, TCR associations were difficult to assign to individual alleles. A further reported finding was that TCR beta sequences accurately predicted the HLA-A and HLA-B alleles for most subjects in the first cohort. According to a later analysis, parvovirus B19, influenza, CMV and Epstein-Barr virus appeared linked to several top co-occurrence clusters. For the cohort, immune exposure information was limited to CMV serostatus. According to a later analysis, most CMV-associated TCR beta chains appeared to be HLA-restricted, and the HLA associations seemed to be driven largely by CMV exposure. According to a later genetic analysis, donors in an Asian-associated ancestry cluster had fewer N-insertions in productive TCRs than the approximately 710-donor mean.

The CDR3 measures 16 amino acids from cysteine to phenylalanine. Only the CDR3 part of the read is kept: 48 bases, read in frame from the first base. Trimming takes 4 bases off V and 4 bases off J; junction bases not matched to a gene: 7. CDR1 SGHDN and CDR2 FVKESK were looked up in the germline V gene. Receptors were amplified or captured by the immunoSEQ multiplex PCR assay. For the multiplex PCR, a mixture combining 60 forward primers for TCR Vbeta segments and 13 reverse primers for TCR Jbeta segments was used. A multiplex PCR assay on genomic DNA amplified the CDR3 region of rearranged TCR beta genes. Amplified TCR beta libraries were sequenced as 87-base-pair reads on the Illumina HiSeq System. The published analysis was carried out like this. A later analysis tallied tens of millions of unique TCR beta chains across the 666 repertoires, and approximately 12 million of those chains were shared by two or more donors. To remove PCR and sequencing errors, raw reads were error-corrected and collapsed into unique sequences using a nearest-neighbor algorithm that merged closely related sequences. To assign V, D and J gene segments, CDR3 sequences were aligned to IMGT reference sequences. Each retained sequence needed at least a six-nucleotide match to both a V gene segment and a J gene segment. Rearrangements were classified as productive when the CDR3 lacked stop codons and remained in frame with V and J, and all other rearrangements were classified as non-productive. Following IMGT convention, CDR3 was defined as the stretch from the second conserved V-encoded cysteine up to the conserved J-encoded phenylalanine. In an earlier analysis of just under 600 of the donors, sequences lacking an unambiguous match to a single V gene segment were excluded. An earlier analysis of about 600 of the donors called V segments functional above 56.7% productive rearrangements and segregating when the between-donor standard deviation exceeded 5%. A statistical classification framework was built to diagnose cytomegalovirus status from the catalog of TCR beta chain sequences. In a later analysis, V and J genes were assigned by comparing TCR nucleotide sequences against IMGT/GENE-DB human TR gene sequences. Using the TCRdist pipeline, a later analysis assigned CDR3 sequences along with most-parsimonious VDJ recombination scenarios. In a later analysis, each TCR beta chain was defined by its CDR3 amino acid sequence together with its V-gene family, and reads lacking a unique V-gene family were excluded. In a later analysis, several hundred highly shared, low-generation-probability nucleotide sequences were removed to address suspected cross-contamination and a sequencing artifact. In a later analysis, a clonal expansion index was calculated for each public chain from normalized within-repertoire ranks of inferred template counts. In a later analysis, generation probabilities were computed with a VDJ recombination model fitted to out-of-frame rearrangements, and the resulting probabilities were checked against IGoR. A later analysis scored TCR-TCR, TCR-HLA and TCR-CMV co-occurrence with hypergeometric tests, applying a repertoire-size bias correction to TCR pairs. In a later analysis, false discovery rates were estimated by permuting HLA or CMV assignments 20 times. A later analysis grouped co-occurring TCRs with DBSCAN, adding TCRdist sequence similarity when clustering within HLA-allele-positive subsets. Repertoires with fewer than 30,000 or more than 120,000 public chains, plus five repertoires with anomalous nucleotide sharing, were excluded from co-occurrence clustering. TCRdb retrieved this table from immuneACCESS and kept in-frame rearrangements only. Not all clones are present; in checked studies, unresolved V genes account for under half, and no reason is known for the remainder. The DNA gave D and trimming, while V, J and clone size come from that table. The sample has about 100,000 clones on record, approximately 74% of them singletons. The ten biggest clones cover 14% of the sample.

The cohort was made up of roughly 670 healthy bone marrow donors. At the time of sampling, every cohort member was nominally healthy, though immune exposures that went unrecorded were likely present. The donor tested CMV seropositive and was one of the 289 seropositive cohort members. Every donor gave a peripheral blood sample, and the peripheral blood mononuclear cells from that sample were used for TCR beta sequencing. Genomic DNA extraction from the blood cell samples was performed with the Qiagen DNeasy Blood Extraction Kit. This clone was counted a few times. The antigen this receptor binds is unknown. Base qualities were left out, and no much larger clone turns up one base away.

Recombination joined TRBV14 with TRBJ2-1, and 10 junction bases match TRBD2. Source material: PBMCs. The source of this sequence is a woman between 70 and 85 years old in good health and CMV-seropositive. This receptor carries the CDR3 CASSPLGLAAYNEQFF. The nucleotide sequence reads TGTGCCAGCAGCCCGCTTGGACTAGCGGCTTACAATGAGCAGTTCTTC.